The T cell receptor beta chain under discussion was sequenced for a study of human T cells and chemical hapten exposure. About the research overall: Researchers reported sensitizing a 2 cm by 2 cm upper inner arm skin site with 2% DPC. Overall study findings and caveats: In the PT1 data, expanded TCR counts showed a positive correlation with patch test score.

Turning to this clonotype: Its antigen is undetermined.

Trimming took 1 base from V and 8 from J, leaving 8 bases between them. The CDR3 has 13 amino acids. Germline values: CDR1 SGHVS, CDR2 FQNEAQ. TCRdb used MiXCR to reprocess the RACE reads, holding one entry per CDR3 protein. Here the sample spans 330,000 or so distinct CDR3 sequences, around 6% being singletons. Time point denoted: patch test 2, 6 weeks after DPC sensitization. Treatment of the sample: therapeutic diphenylcyclopropenone sensitization with weekly scalp DPC. Total RNA was extracted from unfractionated whole blood. Source: whole blood, taken in connection with sensitization to the hapten diphenylcyclopropenone (DPC). This clonotype was obtained from a woman aged 18-29 years with alopecia areata. Some clones in this sample may be carry-over from other donors' samples. The chain employs TRBV7-8 and TRBJ1-4; D may be TRBD1 (5 bases). Written as DNA, the CDR3 is TGTGCCAGCAGCTTAGAGGGGAAAGAAAAACTGTTTTTT. Protein product: CASSLEGKEKLFF.